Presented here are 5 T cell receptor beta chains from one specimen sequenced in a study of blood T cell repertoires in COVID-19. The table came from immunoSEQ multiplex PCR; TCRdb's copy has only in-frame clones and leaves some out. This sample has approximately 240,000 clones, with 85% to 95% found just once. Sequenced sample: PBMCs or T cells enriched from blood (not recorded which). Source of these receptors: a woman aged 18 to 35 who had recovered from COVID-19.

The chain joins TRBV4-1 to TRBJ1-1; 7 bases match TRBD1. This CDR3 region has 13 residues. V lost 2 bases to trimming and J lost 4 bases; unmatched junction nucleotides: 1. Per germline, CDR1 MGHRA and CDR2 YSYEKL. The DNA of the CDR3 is TGCGCCAGCAGCCAAAACAGGGGCACTGAAGCTTTCTTT. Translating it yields CASSQNRGTEAFF.

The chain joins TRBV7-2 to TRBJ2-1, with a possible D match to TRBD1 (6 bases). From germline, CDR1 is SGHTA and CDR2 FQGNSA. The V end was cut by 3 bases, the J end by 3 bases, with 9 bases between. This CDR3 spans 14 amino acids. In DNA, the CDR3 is TGTGCCAGCAGCTTCGGGACAAACTACAATGAGCAGTTCTTC. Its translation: CASSFGTNYNEQFF.

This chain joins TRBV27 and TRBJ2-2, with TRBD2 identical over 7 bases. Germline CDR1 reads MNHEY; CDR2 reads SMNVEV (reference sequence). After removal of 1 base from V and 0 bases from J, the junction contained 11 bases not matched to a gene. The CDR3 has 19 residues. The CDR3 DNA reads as TGTGCCAGCAGTTTATTACCCCCCCGGGGGGTCCCGAACACCGGGGAGCTGTTTTTT. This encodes CASSLLPPRGVPNTGELFF.

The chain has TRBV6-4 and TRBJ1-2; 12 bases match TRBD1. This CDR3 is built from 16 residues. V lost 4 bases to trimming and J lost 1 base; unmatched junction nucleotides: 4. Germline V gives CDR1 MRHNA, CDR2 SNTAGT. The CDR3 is CASSAGTGGINYGYTF. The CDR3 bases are TGTGCCAGCAGTGCCGGGACAGGGGGCATTAACTATGGCTACACCTTC.

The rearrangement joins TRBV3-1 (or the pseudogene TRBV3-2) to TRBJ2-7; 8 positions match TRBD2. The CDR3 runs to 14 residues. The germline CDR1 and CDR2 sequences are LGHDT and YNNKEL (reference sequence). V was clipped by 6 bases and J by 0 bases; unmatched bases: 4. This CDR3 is CASSSGLASYEQYF. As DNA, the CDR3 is TGTGCCAGCAGTAGTGGACTAGCCTCCTACGAGCAGTACTTC.